Following are 9 T cell receptor beta chains from one sample sequenced in a study of blood T cell repertoires in COVID-19. Assay used: immunoSEQ multiplex PCR; TCRdb lists only in-frame clones, some missing. This sample has a few hundred thousand clones; 85% to 90% occur once, and the top ten carry around 0.84%. Sequenced sample: peripheral blood. The receptors here all came from a man in his thirties or forties with acute or convalescent COVID-19.

The chain carries TRBV5-1 and TRBJ1-2; possible D gene TRBD1, 6 bases. The CDR3 runs to 15 residues. V shed 3 bases and J shed 2 bases, with 14 bases lying between them. The germline CDR1 and CDR2 sequences are SGHRS and YFSETQ. The CDR3 DNA follows: TGCGCCAGCAGCTCAGGGGAGACCAAAAACTATGGCTACACCTTC. This translates into CASSSGETKNYGYTF.

The V gene is TRBV11-3, the J gene TRBJ2-1; the match to TRBD1 covers 7 bases. Germline V gene data show CDR1 as SGHNT and CDR2 as YENEEA. The CDR3 totals 15 residues. J was trimmed by 3 bases and V by 2 bases; bases with no gene match: 4. The CDR3 DNA reads TGTGCCAGCAGCTTATTCGGGACAGTCTACAATGAGCAGTTCTTC. Its translation: CASSLFGTVYNEQFF.

In this sample, this clone turned up a few times. CDR3 DNA: TGTGCCAGCAGCTCACTAGGGAACTCCTACGAGCAGTACTTC. Its protein product is CASSSLGNSYEQYF. This rearrangement joins TRBV5-4 to TRBJ2-7; D is possibly TRBD2 (5 bases). Trimming pared 3 bases from V and 0 bases from J, leaving 10 bases between. CDR1 is SGHNT and CDR2 is YYREEE in the germline V gene (reference sequence). This CDR3 comprises 14 residues.

The chain uses TRBV6-5 and TRBJ1-2; 8 nucleotides match TRBD1. The trim removed 6 bases at V and 0 bases at J, leaving 6 bases unmatched. Germline CDR1 and CDR2: MNHEY and SVGAGI. CDR3 size: 15 residues. In nucleotides, the CDR3 is TGTGCCAGCAGCGGGACAGGAGAAACTAACTATGGCTACACCTTC. Amino acids: CASSGTGETNYGYTF.

The chain combines TRBV9 with TRBJ2-6; no clear D. CDR3 length: 16 amino acids. Germline values: CDR1 SGDLS, CDR2 YYNGEE. The V end lost 4 bases, the J end lost 0 bases, and 11 bases lay between the germline ends. The CDR3 coding sequence is TGTGCCAGCAGCCTTAGTGGTGTCTCTGGGGCCAACGTCCTGACTTTC. Its translation: CASSLSGVSGANVLTF.

A few counts support this clone. The chain is built from TRBV11-2 and TRBJ2-2, with TRBD2 as a possible D gene (6 bases). This CDR3 is 17 amino acids long. V was cut by 0 bases and J by 1 base, with 12 bases left in between. Germline V gene sequence: CDR1 SGHAT, CDR2 FQNNGV. CDR3 amino acids: CASSLDGRGQNTGELFF. The CDR3 DNA reads as TGTGCCAGCAGCTTAGATGGGCGGGGCCAGAACACCGGGGAGCTGTTTTTT.

J is TRBJ2-3 and V is TRBV12-5, with D unclear. Between the trimmed V and J ends, which lost 5 bases and 6 bases, there was a span of 6 bases. The CDR3 has 11 residues. Per germline, CDR1 LGHNT and CDR2 FRNRAP. This CDR3 is CASGQRDTQYF. CDR3 DNA sequence: TGTGCTAGTGGTCAGAGGGATACGCAGTATTTT.

The rearrangement joins TRBV5-1 to TRBJ1-3; D uncertain. The CDR3 covers 15 residues. V lost 4 bases and J 3 bases, leaving 14 bases between the germline ends. Germline loops: CDR1 SGHRS, CDR2 YFSETQ. CDR3 bases: TGCGCCAGCAGCACTGGAGGGATAGGTGGAAACACCATATATTTT. Translating gives CASSTGGIGGNTIYF.

The CDR3 protein is CASSFGTALTSGNTIYF. The DNA for the CDR3 is TGCGCCAGCAGTTTTGGTACAGCTCTTACGTCTGGAAACACCATATATTTT. The chain combines TRBV10-2 with TRBJ1-3; D remains ambiguous. CDR1 WSHSY and CDR2 SAAADI come from the germline V gene. Between the trimmed V and J ends, which lost 5 bases and 1 base, there was a span of 18 bases. The CDR3 consists of 17 residues.